The next 20 T cell receptor beta chains were all read from a single sample in a study of pediatric ulcerative colitis. Rectal tissue came from one to two pinch biopsies taken at colonoscopy. Method: immunoSEQ multiplex PCR; TCRdb's copy keeps in-frame clones and lacks some. The sample lists 15,000 to 20,000 clones; roughly 74% were seen once. Sequencing used gut tissue. Receptor source: a boy between 10 and 17 years old with moderate ulcerative colitis.

The CDR3 here is CASSRVSMVYEQYF. In nucleotides, the CDR3 is TGTGCCAGCAGTCGGGTGTCTATGGTCTACGAGCAGTACTTC. V is TRBV6-1 and J is TRBJ2-7, with D uncertain. The CDR3 contains 14 residues. Per the germline V gene, CDR1 is MNHNS and CDR2 is SASEGT. The V end lost 5 bases, the J end lost 3 bases, and 14 bases lay between the germline ends.

This clone was observed a handful of times. CDR3 region: CASRSLTGRNTEAFF. CDR3 coding DNA: TGTGCCAGCAGATCCCTGACAGGGAGGAACACTGAAGCTTTCTTT. The chain couples TRBV6-1 to TRBJ1-1; 7 nucleotides align to TRBD1. With V trimmed by 6 bases and J by 1 base, 8 bases remained unmatched. Germline CDR1 and CDR2: MNHNS and SASEGT. CDR3 size: 15 residues.

This clone was observed once. The chain is built from TRBV19 and TRBJ1-1; D is unclear. This CDR3 is built from 17 residues. With 4 bases removed from V and 0 bases from J, the gap between germline ends came to 18 bases. The germline CDR1 and CDR2 sequences are LNHDA and SQIVND (reference sequence). The CDR3 sequence is CASSTPRRAKMNTEAFF. The DNA for the CDR3 is TGTGCCAGTAGTACCCCACGGAGGGCCAAGATGAACACTGAAGCTTTCTTT.

V is TRBV27 and J is TRBJ1-2; the D gene is possibly TRBD1 (5 bases). In germline, CDR1 is MNHEY, CDR2 SMNVEV (reference sequence). V shed 4 bases and J shed 7 bases, with 16 bases lying between them. This CDR3 has 14 amino acids. CDR3 residues: CASSSVGASGGYTF. For the CDR3, the DNA is TGTGCCAGCAGTTCGGTAGGGGCATCGGGTGGCTACACCTTC.

The genes are TRBV19 and TRBJ2-7; the D gene is possibly TRBD2 (5 bases). This CDR3 spans 14 amino acids. Trimming pared 2 bases from V and 1 base from J, leaving 9 bases between. The V gene's germline CDR1 is LNHDA and CDR2 SQIVND (reference sequence). The DNA for the CDR3 is TGTGCCAGTAGTATAAGCGGCTTGTCCTACGAGCAGTACTTC. This encodes CASSISGLSYEQYF.

This clone was observed a single time. This chain uses TRBV10-3 with TRBJ2-3, with TRBD2 identical over 12 bases. The CDR3 extends over 17 amino acids. V gave up 6 bases and J gave up 2 bases; unmatched junction bases: 9. Looked up from germline, CDR1 is ENHRY and CDR2 is SYGVKD. CDR3 DNA sequence: TGTGCCATCAGGGCTAGCGGGAGGGAGGCTTTCACAGATACGCAGTATTTT. It yields the protein CAIRASGREAFTDTQYF.

V usage is TRBV9 and J usage is TRBJ1-2, with TRBD1 identical over 11 bases. Per the germline V gene, CDR1 is SGDLS and CDR2 is YYNGEE. This CDR3 region has 15 residues. The V gene end was trimmed by 3 bases and the J gene end by 2 bases; junction bases not matched to a gene: 3. The CDR3 nucleotides are TGTGCCAGCAGCGCCGGGACAGGGGGGAACTATGGCTACACCTTC. Translated: CASSAGTGGNYGYTF.

The chain is built from TRBV5-4 and TRBJ1-1; the D gene is possibly TRBD1 (5 bases). The CDR3 is 15 amino acids. Trimming cost V 0 bases and J 6 bases, with 15 bases left between them. Germline-derived CDR1 and CDR2 are SGHNT and YYREEE (reference sequence). The CDR3 here is CASSLAGGRVAEAFF. CDR3 DNA sequence: TGTGCCAGCAGCTTGGCCGGGGGACGGGTCGCTGAAGCTTTCTTT.

The table lists this clone with a few counts. The chain links TRBV11-2 to TRBJ2-7; 8 bases match TRBD2. The CDR3 covers 15 residues. Germline V gene data show CDR1 as SGHAT and CDR2 as FQNNGV. V shed 5 bases, J shed 3 bases, and the junction held 9 bases outside the gene matches. The CDR3 spells CASSQTRSGSYEQYF. The DNA for the CDR3 is TGTGCCAGCAGCCAGACTAGGAGCGGGAGCTACGAGCAGTACTTC.

The table lists this clone with a few counts. The rearrangement links TRBV6-6 to TRBJ1-3; D is unclear. Germline loops: CDR1 MNHNY, CDR2 SVGAGI (reference sequence). V shed 0 bases and J shed 0 bases, with 9 bases lying between them. CDR3 length equals 16 residues. CDR3 region: CASSYSAPSSGNTIYF. CDR3 nucleotide sequence: TGTGCCAGCAGTTACTCGGCCCCGAGCTCTGGAAACACCATATATTTT.

The chain carries TRBV7-8 and TRBJ2-7; D is tentatively TRBD1 or TRBD2 (5 bases each). The CDR3 sequence is 14 residues long. Between the trimmed V and J ends, which lost 8 bases and 3 bases, there was a span of 17 bases. Germline V gives CDR1 SGHVS, CDR2 FQNEAQ. The CDR3: CASQRGTRGYEQYF. DNA for the CDR3: TGTGCCAGCCAAAGGGGTACCCGGGGCTACGAGCAGTACTTC.

This rearrangement joins TRBV11-2 to TRBJ1-1; D is undetermined. This CDR3 is 14 amino acids long. V was pared by 8 bases and J by 0 bases, with 13 bases between. Germline V gene lookup returns CDR1 SGHAT and CDR2 FQNNGV. The CDR3 nucleotides read TGTGCCAGCCAAACCTCAGGCCTGAACACTGAAGCTTTCTTT. As protein: CASQTSGLNTEAFF.

The chain recombines TRBV6-1 with TRBJ2-2; TRBD1 is a possible D gene (5 bases). The CDR3 runs 17 residues. Trimming left V 1 base short and J 4 bases short, with 16 bases between. Germline loops: CDR1 MNHNS, CDR2 SASEGT. The chain's CDR3 is CASSEVWGVGGTGELFF. CDR3 bases: TGTGCCAGCAGTGAAGTGTGGGGCGTTGGTGGCACCGGGGAGCTGTTTTTT.

This clone was observed a handful of times. This rearrangement joins TRBV7-2 to TRBJ2-5; D ambiguous. CDR1 is SGHTA and CDR2 is FQGNSA in the germline V gene. Trimming took off 6 bases at V and 4 bases at J, with 9 bases between the two ends. The CDR3 is made up of 12 amino acids. CDR3 coding DNA: TGTGCCAGCAGTTTAAATCTAGAGACCCAGTACTTC. Translation: CASSLNLETQYF.

This rearrangement joins TRBV7-2 to TRBJ2-6, with 11 bases identical to TRBD2. V was pared by 5 bases and J by 1 base, with 7 bases of the junction left unmatched. The CDR3 runs 18 residues. Germline CDR1 and CDR2: SGHTA and FQGNSA. The CDR3 is CASSLLAGVRSGANVLTF. CDR3 sequence (DNA): TGTGCCAGCAGCCTACTAGCGGGAGTTAGGTCTGGGGCCAACGTCCTGACTTTC.

The chain has TRBV7-8 and TRBJ2-7; no firm D call. The CDR3 spans 14 residues. Germline-derived CDR1 and CDR2 are SGHVS and FQNEAQ. V was clipped by 3 bases and J by 4 bases, with 13 bases between them. The CDR3: CASSFMEISYEQYF. Here the CDR3 DNA reads TGTGCCAGCAGCTTTATGGAGATCTCTTACGAGCAGTACTTC. The full variable domain, rest sourced from reference TRBV7-8 and TRBJ2-7, is GAGVSQSPRYKVAKRGQDVALRCDPISGHVSLFWYQQALGQGPEFLTYFQNEAQLDKSGLPSDRFFAERPEGSVSTLKIQRTQQEDSAVYLCASSFMEISYEQYFGPGTRLTVT.

The gene calls are TRBV11-2 and TRBJ1-2; 12 bases are shared with TRBD1. The V gene end was trimmed by 5 bases and the J gene end by 4 bases; junction bases not matched to a gene: 11. The CDR3 sequence is 17 residues long. CDR1 and CDR2 from the germline V gene are SGHAT and FQNNGV. This CDR3 reads CASSPLGQGAKSYGYTF. The DNA for the CDR3 is TGTGCCAGCAGCCCCTTGGGACAGGGGGCTAAAAGCTATGGCTACACCTTC.

This rearrangement joins TRBV7-6 to TRBJ1-1; D not resolved. CDR1 and CDR2 from the germline V gene are SGHVS and FNYEAQ. The germline V and J ends were trimmed by 0 bases and 1 base, with 12 bases remaining between them. The CDR3 loop spans 16 amino acids. This CDR3 reads CASSLAAHGPNTEAFF. Here the CDR3 DNA reads TGTGCCAGCAGCTTAGCGGCCCATGGACCGAACACTGAAGCTTTCTTT. Using reference TRBV7-6 and TRBJ1-1 for the parts outside the CDR3, the full variable domain is GAGVSQSPRYKVTKRGQDVALRCDPISGHVSLYWYRQALGQGPEFLTYFNYEAQQDKSGLPNDRFSAERPEGSISTLTIQRTEQRDSAMYRCASSLAAHGPNTEAFFGQGTRLTVV.

This rearrangement joins TRBV7-2 to TRBJ1-5; perhaps TRBD1 as D (5 bases). The CDR3 runs to 21 residues. Trimming shortened V by 0 bases and J by 6 bases, and 30 bases separated the two germline ends. CDR1 is SGHTA, CDR2 FQGNSA, per germline. The CDR3 DNA follows: TGTGCCAGCAGCTTAGCAGACGCCACCAGGGCTGGGGGGAAAAAGTCTCAGCCCCAGCATTTT. It yields the protein CASSLADATRAGGKKSQPQHF.

The genes are TRBV11-2 and TRBJ2-5; the D gene is possibly TRBD1 (6 bases). The CDR3 is 16 amino acids. Germline CDR1 is SGHAT and CDR2 is FQNNGV. The germline V and J ends were trimmed by 5 bases and 0 bases, with 16 bases remaining between them. The CDR3 loop reads CASSRRVTGYQETQYF. CDR3 nucleotides: TGTGCCAGCAGCCGAAGGGTGACAGGCTACCAAGAGACCCAGTACTTC.